This TCR beta chain was found in a study of blood T cells in healthy people across ages (dated by TCRdb to the mid-2010s). General notes on the study: Template switching captured roughly one uniquely barcoded TCR beta cDNA molecule per two T cells in model experiments. The donors were divided into four age groups: young (average approximately 15 years), middle-aged (about 41), aged (around 59) and long-lived (roughly 88). To track age-related changes in TCR beta repertoire diversity, the study relied on deep sequencing normalized with unique cDNA molecular identifiers. To avoid experimental bias, donors of different ages were distributed randomly across sequencing lanes. Using the same blood draw, the study looked at two additional independent replicas of 1 million unique cDNA reads for two donors, one aged 18 to 30 and the other aged 80 or older. The research as a whole found: Observed TCR beta diversity correlated strongly with the percentage of naive T cells measured by flow cytometry. Because profiling used bulk unsorted PBMCs, naive and antigen-experienced compartments could not be compared conclusively. Compared with the aged group, the long-lived group had more naive CD4+ T cells, fewer expanded clones and increased TCR diversity, a pattern suggesting age selection. Estimates of total diversity based on one million sequenced T cells were considered lower bounds and underestimates. As age increased, observed TCR beta diversity per million T cells dropped in a roughly linear way, and a significant reduction was already evident by age 40. The CMV infection status of donors was not known, potentially confounding age-related changes in expanded clonotypes.

CDR1 is given as SGHTA and CDR2 as FQGNSA, both from the germline V gene. Its CDR3 holds 14 amino acids, cysteine through phenylalanine. Here the CDR3 DNA is all that survives: 42 bases in frame from base 1. The approximately 39 donors, aged about 6 to 100 years, were systemically healthy Caucasian individuals from Russia. Each donor gave 8 to 10 milliliters of peripheral blood, collected into EDTA-treated Vacutainer tubes. Ficoll-Paque density-gradient centrifugation was used to isolate PBMCs, with at least 6.5 million obtained per sample. Total RNA was extracted from PBMCs with Trizol reagent, with at least 6 micrograms obtained per sample. The percentages of naive CD45RAhigh/CD27high T cells were determined by flow cytometry on a PBMC aliquot from every donor. This clonotype was seen only a few times. This clone's antigen is unknown. Within one base of it there is no much larger clone, and no base qualities were kept.

The library was prepared using 5' RACE. The listed sequencing device is Illumina HiSeq 2500. A second PCR of roughly 7 to 11 cycles was run with a J-beta primer mix and a sample-barcoded 5' primer. Each TCR beta cDNA molecule received a unique molecular identifier from a template-switch 5' adaptor carrying 12 random nucleotides. At least 2.5 million CDR3-containing paired-end reads were obtained from each sample. First-strand cDNA was synthesized from all RNA with the Mint cDNA synthesis kit, primed by a TRBC-specific oligonucleotide. After uracil-DNA glycosylase treatment, a first 18-cycle PCR used universal primers M1SS and BC2_uni_R on all cDNA. The original methods were these. Normalization of each sample was performed by random selection of 1 million high-quality reads, each carrying a distinct molecular identifier. Instead of being binned into consensus sequences, reads with shared molecular identifiers were discarded. MiTCR, set to a Q25 quality threshold and the strictest error-elimination algorithm, was used for CDR3 identification, clonotype clustering and error correction. A nonparametric unseen species model with Euler transformation was used to estimate lower-bound total TCR beta diversity. TCRdb reprocessing: public reads trimmed at Q25 with fastp, clones called with MiXCR, in-frame beta chains kept. When rows share a CDR3 protein, they turn into one entry using the most common DNA and genes. V and J calls and clone size were set by TCRdb, not the authors. A total of 550,000 to 700,000 distinct CDR3 sequences appear in this sample, roughly 28% of them only once. Approximately 17% of the sample rests with the top ten.

The specimen was blood. The receptor comes from a woman aged 70-85 years in good health. The chain is assembled from TRBV7-2 and TRBJ2-5; confidence is insufficient to name the D gene. The J call may not be correct, given that the DNA end is closer to TRBJ2-1. The CDR3 has the sequence CASSFSLQATQQFF. The DNA sequence is as follows: TGTGCCAGCAGCTTTTCCCTTCAAGCGACCCAGCAGTTCTTC.